The 20 T cell receptor beta chains below were found in one sample sequenced in a study of cytomegalovirus exposure and HLA in healthy donors. The PCR was carried out with 60 Vbeta primers and 13 Jbeta primers. Repertoires were generated with immunoSEQ multiplex PCR, while TCRdb's copy carries only in-frame clones and drops some. The sample has about 130,000 clones; approximately 80% are singletons. Sequenced material: PBMCs. The receptors originated from a girl aged 2-10 years in good health and CMV-seronegative.

This clone showed up just once. This chain joins TRBV2 and TRBJ2-5; 7 bases line up with TRBD1. Per germline, CDR1 SNHLY and CDR2 FYNNEI. V lost 2 bases to trimming and J lost 4 bases; unmatched junction nucleotides: 1. The length of the CDR3 is 13 residues. This CDR3 reads CASSEHRGETQYF. CDR3 bases: TGTGCCAGCAGTGAACACAGGGGAGAGACCCAGTACTTC. Combining the CDR3 with reference TRBV2 and TRBJ2-5 gives the whole variable domain EPEVTQTPSHQVTQMGQEVILRCVPISNHLYFYWYRQILGQKVEFLVSFYNNEISEKSEIFDDQFSVERPDGSNFTLKIRSTKLEDSAMYFCASSEHRGETQYFGPGTRLLVL.

As concerns this clone: The sample has other DNA sequences that encode this CDR3 too. The chain links TRBV18 to TRBJ1-5; D not certain. The CDR3 has 16 residues. From germline, CDR1 is KGHSH and CDR2 LQKENI. Trimming pared 0 bases from V and 0 bases from J, leaving 9 bases between. Here the CDR3 reads CASSPPREGSNQPQHF. The CDR3 coding sequence is TGTGCCAGCTCACCACCGCGGGAGGGTAGCAATCAGCCCCAGCATTTT.

The V and J genes are TRBV19 and TRBJ2-6; TRBD1 is a possible D gene (6 bases). Germline CDR1 LNHDA, CDR2 SQIVND (reference sequence). V was cut by 10 bases and J by 0 bases, with 13 bases left in between. The CDR3 loop spans 15 amino acids. CDR3 region: CATTATGSGANVLTF. In DNA, the CDR3 is TGTGCCACCACCGCGACAGGCTCTGGGGCCAACGTCCTGACTTTC.

The chain recombines TRBV2 with TRBJ1-5; TRBD1 matches 10 bases. Losses at the gene ends were 6 bases for V and 4 bases for J; bases not matched to a gene: 12. CDR3 length equals 17 residues. Germline V gene sequence: CDR1 SNHLY, CDR2 FYNNEI. The CDR3 bases are TGTGCCAGCAGCTCCCCGCGACAGGGGGCTAGGAATCAGCCCCAGCATTTT. It is translated as CASSSPRQGARNQPQHF.

The sample holds a few counts of this clone. This sequence joins TRBV11-2 and TRBJ1-1; D call uncertain. Germline V gene lookup returns CDR1 SGHAT and CDR2 FQNNGV. The CDR3 loop spans 15 amino acids. Trimming took off 1 base at V and 0 bases at J, with 9 bases between the two ends. The CDR3: CASSLGTGMNTEAFF. The CDR3 DNA reads TGTGCCAGCAGCTTAGGAACGGGTATGAACACTGAAGCTTTCTTT.

The chain joins TRBV15 to TRBJ1-4; D might be TRBD1 (6 bases). The CDR3 sequence is 16 residues long. V was cut by 0 bases and J by 4 bases, with 12 bases left in between. In germline, CDR1 is LNHNV, CDR2 YYDKDF (reference sequence). The CDR3 reads CATSREREGVNEKLFF. The CDR3 DNA reads as TGTGCCACCAGCAGAGAACGGGAGGGGGTTAATGAAAAACTGTTTTTT.

CDR3 residues: CASSVEWGDNIQYF. CDR3 coding DNA: TGTGCCAGCAGCGTAGAATGGGGAGACAACATTCAGTACTTC. The chain uses TRBV9 and TRBJ2-4, with D possibly being TRBD2 (5 bases). Germline-derived CDR1 and CDR2 are SGDLS and YYNGEE. V lost 0 bases, J lost 7 bases, and 11 bases lay in between. This CDR3 is built from 14 residues.

The V and J genes are TRBV27 and TRBJ2-1; possible D gene TRBD2, 5 bases. The CDR3 has 16 amino acids. The germline V gene encodes CDR1 MNHEY and CDR2 SMNVEV (reference sequence). V was shortened by 3 bases and J by 2 bases, with 14 bases between the two germline ends. The CDR3: CASSFARAGAYNEQFF. CDR3 nucleotide sequence: TGTGCCAGCAGTTTCGCGCGGGCCGGGGCCTACAATGAGCAGTTCTTC.

The rearrangement links TRBV4-3 to TRBJ2-3; 8 nucleotides agree with TRBD2. V was pared by 1 base and J by 10 bases, with 10 bases of the junction left unmatched. Germline V lookup: CDR1 LGHNA, CDR2 YSLEER. The CDR3 sequence is 15 residues long. CDR3 protein: CASSQVGGGPYPQYF. CDR3 in DNA: TGCGCCAGCAGCCAAGTTGGCGGGGGGCCCTACCCGCAGTATTTT.

The count of this clone is one. The rearrangement joins TRBV13 to TRBJ2-5, with D maybe TRBD2 (6 bases). V was trimmed by 3 bases and J by 7 bases, leaving 18 bases between them. There are 15 residues in the CDR3. CDR1 is PRHDT, CDR2 FYEKMQ, per germline (reference sequence). The CDR3 nucleotides read TGTGCCAGCAGCTTGGGGGGTAGCACTAGGGGGACCCAGTACTTC. Protein product: CASSLGGSTRGTQYF.

The chain has TRBV5-6 and TRBJ1-1, with D unclear. Trimming stripped 1 base from V and 8 bases from J, with 12 bases between. The CDR3 is made up of 13 amino acids. In germline, CDR1 is SGHDT, CDR2 YYEEEE. The CDR3 region is CASSLWQVQEAFF. The CDR3 DNA follows: TGTGCCAGCAGCTTGTGGCAGGTACAAGAAGCTTTCTTT.

The chain joins TRBV28 to TRBJ1-1, with 7 bases identical to TRBD1. V was pared by 5 bases and J by 2 bases, with 8 bases of the junction left unmatched. This CDR3 comprises 15 residues. Germline CDR1 MDHEN, CDR2 SYDVKM. The CDR3 loop reads CASSHVGTANTEAFF. In DNA form, the CDR3 reads TGTGCCAGCAGTCACGTCGGGACAGCCAACACTGAAGCTTTCTTT.

The chain joins TRBV7-6 to TRBJ2-1; 11 bases fit TRBD2. V was pared by 1 base and J by 6 bases, with 2 bases of the junction left unmatched. The CDR3 has 15 residues. Germline CDR1 is SGHVS and CDR2 is FNYEAQ. The CDR3 DNA reads TGTGCCAGCAGCTTAGGGCTAGCGGGAGGCAATGAGCAGTTCTTC. Protein: CASSLGLAGGNEQFF.

J is TRBJ2-1 and V is TRBV2, with 14 bases aligning to TRBD2. J was trimmed by 3 bases and V by 7 bases; bases with no gene match: 2. Looked up from germline, CDR1 is SNHLY and CDR2 is FYNNEI. This CDR3 region has 15 residues. The CDR3 bases are TGTGCCAGCAAGACTAGCGGGGGGGACTACAATGAGCAGTTCTTC. It specifies CASKTSGGDYNEQFF. The full variable domain, its missing parts supplied by reference TRBV2 and TRBJ2-1, is EPEVTQTPSHQVTQMGQEVILRCVPISNHLYFYWYRQILGQKVEFLVSFYNNEISEKSEIFDDQFSVERPDGSNFTLKIRSTKLEDSAMYFCASKTSGGDYNEQFFGPGTRLTVL.

V is TRBV5-1 and J is TRBJ1-5, with D perhaps matching TRBD1 (6 bases). Germline V CDR1 and CDR2: SGHRS, YFSETQ. Trimming removed 2 bases at V and 6 bases at J, with 15 bases between. The CDR3 spans 15 residues. CDR3 DNA: TGCGCCAGCAGCTTCGGAACAGGGATGGGTCAGCCCCAGCATTTT. Residues: CASSFGTGMGQPQHF. The complete variable domain, with remaining parts taken from reference TRBV5-1 and TRBJ1-5, reads KAGVTQTPRYLIKTRGQQVTLSCSPISGHRSVSWYQQTPGQGLQFLFEYFSETQRNKGNFPGRFSGRQFSNSRSEMNVSTLELGDSALYLCASSFGTGMGQPQHFGDGTRLSIL.

The rearrangement joins TRBV29-1 to TRBJ2-2; perhaps TRBD1 as D (6 bases). There are 16 residues in the CDR3. The germline V and J ends were trimmed by 6 bases and 1 base, with 18 bases remaining between them. Germline V CDR1 and CDR2: SQVTM, ANQGSEA. The CDR3 here is CSVGADDRLNTGELFF. As DNA, the CDR3 is TGCAGCGTGGGGGCCGACGACAGACTGAACACCGGGGAGCTGTTTTTT.

The chain carries TRBV30 and TRBJ2-3; 7 bases line up with TRBD1. The J call may be mistaken, given a closer DNA end match to TRBJ1-5. CDR3 length equals 13 residues. Per the germline V gene, CDR1 is GTSNPN and CDR2 is SVGIG (reference sequence). CDR3 sequence: CAWGRQGVDTQHF. The CDR3 nucleotides are TGTGCCTGGGGAAGACAGGGTGTAGATACGCAGCATTTT.

This clone was counted only a few times. The genes are TRBV5-1 and TRBJ1-1; no firm D call. The CDR3 has 12 residues. The germline V gene has CDR1 SGHRS and CDR2 YFSETQ. Trimming pared 5 bases from V and 7 bases from J, leaving 12 bases between. CDR3 coding DNA: TGCGCCAGCAGACTGGATGACTTTGAAGCTTTCTTT. Its protein product is CASRLDDFEAFF.

The gene calls are TRBV27 and TRBJ2-3, with a tentative D call TRBD1 (5 bases). CDR1 and CDR2 (germline): MNHEY, SMNVEV (reference sequence). The CDR3 runs 17 residues. The V end lost 6 bases, the J end lost 0 bases, and 19 bases lay between the germline ends. DNA for the CDR3: TGTGCCAGCAGGGCAAGACAGTCCCTCCCAAGCACAGATACGCAGTATTTT. It codes for CASRARQSLPSTDTQYF.

The chain combines TRBV9 with TRBJ2-3, with TRBD1 as a possible D gene (6 bases). Per the germline V gene, CDR1 is SGDLS and CDR2 is YYNGEE. The CDR3 consists of 13 residues. Trimming shortened V by 3 bases and J by 5 bases, and 10 bases separated the two germline ends. The CDR3 protein is CASSATGIDTQYF. The DNA for the CDR3 is TGTGCCAGCAGCGCCACAGGGATAGATACGCAGTATTTT.